The count of the clone carrying this TCR beta chain is one. These data originate in a study of regulatory T cells in long-lasting Graves disease. CDR3-region Arm-PCR and iRepertoire HTBI primers produced the TCR beta libraries. TCRdb fed the multiplex PCR reads into MiXCR, producing one record per CDR3 protein. The sample gives approximately 350,000 distinct CDR3 sequences, around 23% of which show up once; 25% to 30% is in the top ten. Stated time point: persistent/refractory GD, antithyroid drugs over 5 years with positive TRAb. PBMCs provided the RNA from which the TCR library was made. Sample: peripheral blood mononuclear cells (PBMCs), taken when the disease was refractory, from a patient treated with antithyroid drugs. The sequence was obtained from a woman aged 40 to 55 with Graves disease.

The CDR3 loop reads CASSPELGNQPQHF. CDR3 coding DNA: TGCGCCAGCAGTCCAGAGCTCGGCAATCAGCCCCAGCATTTT. V gene TRBV4-1 combines with J gene TRBJ1-5; D gene unclear. The CDR3 is 14 residues long. Germline V gene lookup returns CDR1 MGHRA and CDR2 YSYEKL. Trimming cost V 6 bases and J 2 bases, with 11 bases left between them.